This T cell receptor (beta chain) was obtained from a study of radiotherapy plus CTLA-4 blockade in lung cancer. In the study overall: Objective response rate was about 19%; disease control rate, 31%. Study-wide results and caveats: Interferon-beta, together with early blood T cell clone dynamics, reportedly best predicted response.

V lost 3 bases, J lost 5 bases, and 13 bases lay in between. CDR3 length: 14 amino acids. Per germline, CDR1 SGHDN and CDR2 FVKESK. Clones were sequenced by immunoSEQ multiplex PCR, and TCRdb holds only the in-frame ones, with some missing. The table includes approximately 44,000 clones, around 77% detected once. In regard to this clone: Its target is unknown.

The clonotype was recovered from a human donor with non-small cell lung cancer who had stable disease on radiotherapy plus ipilimumab. The sample was peripheral blood, taken from a patient treated with radiotherapy plus ipilimumab. The chain links TRBV14 to TRBJ1-1; no reliable D call. DNA for the CDR3: TGTGCCAGCAGCCACCACCTCCACGGAACTGAAGCTTTCTTT. Protein product: CASSHHLHGTEAFF.